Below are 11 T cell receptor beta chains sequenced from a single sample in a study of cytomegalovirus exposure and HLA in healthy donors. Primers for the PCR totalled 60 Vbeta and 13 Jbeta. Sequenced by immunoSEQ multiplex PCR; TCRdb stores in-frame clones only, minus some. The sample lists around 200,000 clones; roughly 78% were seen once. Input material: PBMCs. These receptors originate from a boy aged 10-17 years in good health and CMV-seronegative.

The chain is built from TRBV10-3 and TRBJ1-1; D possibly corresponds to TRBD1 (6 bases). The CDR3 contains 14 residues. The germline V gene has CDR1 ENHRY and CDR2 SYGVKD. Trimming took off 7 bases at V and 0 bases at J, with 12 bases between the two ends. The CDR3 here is CAIIKDSMNTEAFF. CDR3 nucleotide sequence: TGTGCCATCATTAAGGACAGCATGAACACTGAAGCTTTCTTT.

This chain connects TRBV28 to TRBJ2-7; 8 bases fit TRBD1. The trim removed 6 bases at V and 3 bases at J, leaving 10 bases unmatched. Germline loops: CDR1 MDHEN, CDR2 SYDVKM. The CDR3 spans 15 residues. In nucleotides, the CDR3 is TGTGCCAGCAGCAACCACCAGGACAGGGTCTACGAGCAGTACTTC. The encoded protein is CASSNHQDRVYEQYF.

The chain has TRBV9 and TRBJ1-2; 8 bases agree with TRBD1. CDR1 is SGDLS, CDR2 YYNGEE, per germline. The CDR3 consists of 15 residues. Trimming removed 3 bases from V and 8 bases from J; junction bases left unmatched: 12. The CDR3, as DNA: TGTGCCAGCAGCGCAACGACAGGGGCCGTAGGGGGCTACACCTTC. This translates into CASSATTGAVGGYTF.

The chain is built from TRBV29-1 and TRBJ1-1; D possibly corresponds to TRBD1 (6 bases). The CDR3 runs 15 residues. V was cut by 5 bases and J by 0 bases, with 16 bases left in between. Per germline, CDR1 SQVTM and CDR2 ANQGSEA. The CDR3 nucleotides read TGCAGCGTTTGGGCCCCCCAGGGGATGAACACTGAAGCTTTCTTT. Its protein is CSVWAPQGMNTEAFF.

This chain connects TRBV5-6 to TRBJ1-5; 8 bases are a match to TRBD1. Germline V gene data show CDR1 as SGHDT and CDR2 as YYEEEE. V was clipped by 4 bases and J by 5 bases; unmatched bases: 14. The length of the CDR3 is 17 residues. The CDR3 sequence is CASSAGQGWVLDQPQHF. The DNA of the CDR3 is TGTGCCAGCAGCGCCGGACAGGGCTGGGTTCTGGATCAGCCCCAGCATTTT.

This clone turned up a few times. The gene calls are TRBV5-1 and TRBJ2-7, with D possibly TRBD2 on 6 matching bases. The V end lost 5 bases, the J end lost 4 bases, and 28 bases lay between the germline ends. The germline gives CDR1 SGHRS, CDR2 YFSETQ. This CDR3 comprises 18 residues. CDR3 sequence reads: CASRPLFRGGGTFYEQYF. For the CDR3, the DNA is TGCGCCAGCAGGCCTTTGTTTAGAGGTGGAGGGACCTTTTACGAGCAGTACTTC.

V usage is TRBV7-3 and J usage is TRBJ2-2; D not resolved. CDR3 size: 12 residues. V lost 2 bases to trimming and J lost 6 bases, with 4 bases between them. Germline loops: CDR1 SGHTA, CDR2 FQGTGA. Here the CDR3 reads CASSLGPGELFF. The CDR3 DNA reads TGTGCCAGCAGCTTAGGGCCCGGGGAGCTGTTTTTT.

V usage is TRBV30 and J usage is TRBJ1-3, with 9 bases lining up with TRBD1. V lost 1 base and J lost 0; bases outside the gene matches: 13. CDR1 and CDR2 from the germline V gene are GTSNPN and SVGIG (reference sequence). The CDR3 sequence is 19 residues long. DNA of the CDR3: TGTGCCTGGAGTGCCATGGGACAGGGAAGGAAGGGCTCTGGAAACACCATATATTTT. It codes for CAWSAMGQGRKGSGNTIYF. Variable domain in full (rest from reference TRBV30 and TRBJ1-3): SQTIHQWPATLVQPVGSPLSLECTVEGTSNPNLYWYRQAAGRGLQLLFYSVGIGQISSEVPQNLSASRPQDRQFILSSKKLLLSDSGFYLCAWSAMGQGRKGSGNTIYFGEGSWLTVV.

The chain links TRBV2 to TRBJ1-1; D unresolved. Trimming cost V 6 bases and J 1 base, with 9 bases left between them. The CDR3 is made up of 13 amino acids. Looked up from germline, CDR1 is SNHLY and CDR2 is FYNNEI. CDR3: CASRDWGNTEAFF. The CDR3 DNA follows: TGTGCCAGCAGGGACTGGGGGAACACTGAAGCTTTCTTT.

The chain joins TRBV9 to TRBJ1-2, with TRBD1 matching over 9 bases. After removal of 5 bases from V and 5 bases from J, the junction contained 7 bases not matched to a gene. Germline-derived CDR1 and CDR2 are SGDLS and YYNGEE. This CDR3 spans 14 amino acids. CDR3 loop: CASSRPGTGYGYTF. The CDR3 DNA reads TGTGCCAGCAGTCGTCCCGGGACAGGGTATGGCTACACCTTC.

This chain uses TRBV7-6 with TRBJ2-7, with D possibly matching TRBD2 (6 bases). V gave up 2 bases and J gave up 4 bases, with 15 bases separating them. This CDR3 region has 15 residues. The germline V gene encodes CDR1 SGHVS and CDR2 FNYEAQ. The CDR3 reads CASSLTDSRGYEQYF. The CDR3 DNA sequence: TGTGCCAGCAGCTTAACCGACAGTCGGGGGTACGAGCAGTACTTC.